This TCR beta chain was recovered during a study of T-cell memory formation after mild COVID-19. The CDR3 covers 15 residues. In germline, CDR1 is DFQATT, CDR2 SNEGSKA (reference sequence). The V end was cut by 6 bases, the J end by 6 bases, with 23 bases between. TCRdb itself ran the 5' RACE reads through MiXCR, one entry per CDR3 protein. The repertoire has 430,000 or so distinct CDR3 sequences, about 23% of them found once; the top ten carry roughly an eighth. What was sequenced was PBMCs or a T cell subset sorted from them (not recorded which). The sequence derives from an adult woman who had mild COVID-19 (a few samples of this study predate the infection). Cell type and time point are not known. The genes are TRBV20-1 and TRBJ1-1; D possibly corresponds to TRBD1 (5 bases). Here the CDR3 DNA reads TGCAGTGCAAAGAGGACGGGGGGAGGTAGGGCTGAAGCTTTCTTT. Its translation: CSAKRTGGGRAEAFF.